These 18 T cell receptor beta chains share one sample of origin, sequenced in a study of beta chain features in type 1 diabetes. The entirety of the isolated RNA underwent reverse transcription, so expressed TCRB transcripts were sequenced. Clones were read by immunoSEQ multiplex PCR, and TCRdb kept only the in-frame ones, dropping some. The sample includes some 180,000 clones, less than 15% of them seen just once. The sample consisted of central memory CD4+ T cells from blood. Receptors were obtained from a woman aged 18-29 years in good health.

The table lists this clone with a few counts. The rearrangement joins TRBV4-2 to TRBJ2-4; 7 bases match TRBD2. CDR3 length: 13 amino acids. Germline V lookup: CDR1 LGHNA, CDR2 YNFKEQ. With 1 base clipped from V and 9 bases from J, the junction kept 3 bases outside the gene matches. This CDR3 reads CASSQVAGGIQYF. The CDR3 DNA reads TGTGCCAGCAGCCAAGTAGCGGGCGGCATTCAGTACTTC.

This chain connects TRBV4-2 to TRBJ2-5; TRBD2 might be the D (6 bases). The CDR3 sequence is 16 residues long. In germline, CDR1 is LGHNA, CDR2 YNFKEQ. V lost 0 bases, J lost 4 bases, and 15 bases lay in between. The CDR3: CASSQDQRVSRETQYF. CDR3 nucleotides: TGTGCCAGCAGCCAAGATCAGCGGGTGTCTAGAGAGACCCAGTACTTC.

This sequence joins TRBV25-1 and TRBJ1-1; no reliable D call. CDR1 and CDR2 from the germline V gene are MGHDK and SYGVNS. V dropped 5 bases and J dropped 1 base, with 8 bases sitting between them. The CDR3 loop spans 13 amino acids. The CDR3 DNA is TGTGCCAGCAGTTTAGGGAGGAACACTGAAGCTTTCTTT. This translates into CASSLGRNTEAFF.

In its sample, this clone was seen a few times. Other DNA sequences within the sample encode an identical CDR3. The chain links TRBV7-9 to TRBJ1-4; D unresolved. The CDR3 extends over 12 amino acids. CDR1 and CDR2 from the germline V gene are SEHNR and FQNEAQ (reference sequence). V was pared by 2 bases and J by 6 bases, with 4 bases between. The CDR3 DNA is TGTGCCAGCAGCTTAAGAGATGAAAAACTGTTTTTT. Its translation: CASSLRDEKLFF.

This clone has only a few counts. The chain links TRBV11-1 to TRBJ2-7; 10 bases line up with TRBD2. Trimming cost V 5 bases and J 3 bases; bases outside gene matches: 10. CDR1 and CDR2 from the germline V gene are SGHAT and FQDESV (reference sequence). The CDR3 contains 16 residues. DNA for the CDR3: TGTGCCAGCAGCAAAATCCCATCTAGCGGGAGCTACGAGCAGTACTTC. Its translation: CASSKIPSSGSYEQYF.

The chain is built from TRBV4-2 and TRBJ2-1, with D hard to call. CDR3 length: 13 residues. The V gene lost 5 bases and the J gene lost 6 bases, with 11 bases spanning the gap. Germline values: CDR1 LGHNA, CDR2 YNFKEQ. CDR3 bases: TGTGCCAGCAGCTTGCCCACCGGCAATGAGCAGTTCTTC. Residues: CASSLPTGNEQFF.

This clone appeared a few times. The chain employs TRBV12-5 and TRBJ2-3, with TRBD1 identical over 9 bases. Germline CDR1 reads LGHNT; CDR2 reads FRNRAP. J was trimmed by 4 bases and V by 6 bases; bases with no gene match: 5. There are 14 residues in the CDR3. In DNA, the CDR3 is TGTGCTAGTGGACAACAGGGGGCCGCAGATACGCAGTATTTT. It specifies CASGQQGAADTQYF.

This clone has a handful of counts. The chain has TRBV7-8 and TRBJ2-3; TRBD1 matches at 7 bases. The V gene end was trimmed by 5 bases and the J gene end by 1 base; junction bases not matched to a gene: 6. Germline lookup yields CDR1 SGHVS and CDR2 FQNEAQ. This CDR3 has 15 amino acids. The CDR3 DNA is TGTGCCAGCAGCCAGAGACAGGGTGGCACAGATACGCAGTATTTT. It encodes CASSQRQGGTDTQYF.

This clone was picked up a small number of times. The same CDR3 arises from other DNA sequences in this sample as well. The chain links TRBV2 to TRBJ1-2; weak D call: TRBD1 (5 bases). CDR3 length: 13 amino acids. CDR1 is SNHLY and CDR2 is FYNNEI in the germline V gene. The V gene lost 5 bases and the J gene lost 0 bases, with 7 bases spanning the gap. For the CDR3, the DNA is TGTGCCAGCAGTAGACAGACTAACTATGGCTACACCTTC. It is translated as CASSRQTNYGYTF.

This clone was observed a handful of times. The chain uses TRBV14 and TRBJ2-3; no reliable D call. V was cut by 4 bases and J by 1 base, with 9 bases left in between. This CDR3 has 14 amino acids. The germline gives CDR1 SGHDN, CDR2 FVKESK. The CDR3 DNA reads TGTGCCAGCAGCCGCTTCAGCGGCACAGATACGCAGTATTTT. The encoded protein is CASSRFSGTDTQYF.

Comment on this clone: Additional DNA sequences in this sample encode the identical CDR3. The chain links TRBV28 to TRBJ2-3, with 9 bases that match TRBD2. The CDR3 consists of 16 residues. Per germline, CDR1 MDHEN and CDR2 SYDVKM. The V gene end was trimmed by 5 bases and the J gene end by 0 bases; junction bases not matched to a gene: 6. CDR3 amino acids: CASSPHLAGSTDTQYF. The CDR3 nucleotides are TGTGCCAGCAGTCCTCATCTAGCGGGAAGCACAGATACGCAGTATTTT. The variable domain in full, completed from reference TRBV28 and TRBJ2-3, reads DVKVTQSSRYLVKRTGEKVFLECVQDMDHENMFWYRQDPGLGLRLIYFSYDVKMKEKGDIPEGYSVSREKKERFSLILESASTNQTSMYLCASSPHLAGSTDTQYFGPGTRLTVL.

This clone has a handful of counts. The V gene is TRBV30, the J gene TRBJ1-4; tentatively, D is TRBD1 (6 bases). Trimming took off 0 bases at V and 4 bases at J, with 12 bases between the two ends. Germline loops: CDR1 GTSNPN, CDR2 SVGIG (reference sequence). This CDR3 is 15 amino acids long. The CDR3 reads CAWSVFLGGNEKLFF. The CDR3 nucleotides read TGTGCCTGGAGTGTATTTCTAGGGGGTAATGAAAAACTGTTTTTT.

V and J are TRBV7-2 and TRBJ1-1; perhaps TRBD1 as D (6 bases). Trimming left V 3 bases short and J 8 bases short, with 7 bases between. Germline V gene data show CDR1 as SGHTA and CDR2 as FQGNSA. The CDR3 length is 11 residues. The CDR3 DNA sequence: TGTGCCAGCAGCTTTGACAGGGAAGCTTTCTTT. Protein sequence: CASSFDREAFF.

This clone was seen a few times. The chain has TRBV4-2 and TRBJ2-1; tentative D call: TRBD2 (5 bases). V shed 0 bases and J shed 7 bases, with 19 bases lying between them. The CDR3 runs to 17 residues. Per the germline V gene, CDR1 is LGHNA and CDR2 is YNFKEQ. CDR3 sequence (DNA): TGTGCCAGCAGCCAAGATCTTGGTGGGAGACGTGGTAATGAGCAGTTCTTC. Translated, it gives CASSQDLGGRRGNEQFF.

This chain links TRBV5-1 with TRBJ2-3; 8 positions agree with TRBD2. In germline, CDR1 is SGHRS, CDR2 YFSETQ. After removal of 1 base from V and 2 bases from J, the junction contained 6 bases not matched to a gene. This CDR3 is built from 16 residues. Here the CDR3 DNA reads TGCGCCAGCAGCTTGCGGTCTAGCGGGTTCACAGATACGCAGTATTTT. This codes for CASSLRSSGFTDTQYF.

The rearrangement links TRBV27 to TRBJ2-5; 8 bases agree with TRBD2. Germline V gene lookup returns CDR1 MNHEY and CDR2 SMNVEV (reference sequence). CDR3 size: 14 residues. The V and J ends lost 6 bases and 4 bases, in that order; junction bases with no gene match: 7. CDR3 bases: TGTGCCAGCAGCCGGGGGGGGAGGCGAGAGACCCAGTACTTC. Encoded protein: CASSRGGRRETQYF.

This chain uses TRBV28 with TRBJ1-1; 9 nucleotides agree with TRBD1. Germline values: CDR1 MDHEN, CDR2 SYDVKM. J gave up 5 bases and V 6 bases, and 16 bases lay outside the gene matches. The CDR3 contains 17 residues. The CDR3: CASRRQQGARKRTEAFF. DNA of the CDR3: TGTGCCAGCAGAAGGCAACAGGGGGCAAGGAAGAGGACTGAAGCTTTCTTT.

The chain is built from TRBV29-1 and TRBJ1-1, with 8 bases identical to TRBD1. There are 14 residues in the CDR3. The J segment lost 3 bases and the V segment lost 6 bases, leaving 9 bases of the junction unmatched. Germline CDR1 and CDR2: SQVTM and ANQGSEA. CDR3 sequence (DNA): TGCAGCGTCGGGCCAGGGGGCACGCACACTGAAGCTTTCTTT. Translated, it gives CSVGPGGTHTEAFF.